This T cell receptor beta chain was sequenced for a study of radiation and T cells in renal cell carcinoma. The study, taken as a whole, reports: Top tumor clonotypes rose in blood 2 weeks post-radiation, then contracted.

Time point indicated: blood 2 weeks post-SBRT. Documented treatment: 15 Gy SBRT to primary tumor, nephrectomy 4 weeks later. In regard to this clone: Its antigen is unknown.

This CDR3 is 15 amino acids long. Trimming removed 0 bases at V and 1 base at J, with 8 bases between. Germline CDR1 and CDR2: SGHRS and YFSETQ. Generated by immunoSEQ multiplex PCR, the TCRdb table keeps only in-frame clones and is missing some. The table lists 100,000 to 150,000 clones, 88% of them singletons. The source is a woman in her seventies with renal cell carcinoma. V and J are TRBV5-1 and TRBJ1-3; a weak D match, TRBD1 (5 bases). Sequences were derived from blood, sampled from a patient whose treatment included radiotherapy and nephrectomy. CDR3: CASSLAGNSGNTIYF. The CDR3 DNA reads as TGCGCCAGCAGCTTGGCAGGGAATTCTGGAAACACCATATATTTT.